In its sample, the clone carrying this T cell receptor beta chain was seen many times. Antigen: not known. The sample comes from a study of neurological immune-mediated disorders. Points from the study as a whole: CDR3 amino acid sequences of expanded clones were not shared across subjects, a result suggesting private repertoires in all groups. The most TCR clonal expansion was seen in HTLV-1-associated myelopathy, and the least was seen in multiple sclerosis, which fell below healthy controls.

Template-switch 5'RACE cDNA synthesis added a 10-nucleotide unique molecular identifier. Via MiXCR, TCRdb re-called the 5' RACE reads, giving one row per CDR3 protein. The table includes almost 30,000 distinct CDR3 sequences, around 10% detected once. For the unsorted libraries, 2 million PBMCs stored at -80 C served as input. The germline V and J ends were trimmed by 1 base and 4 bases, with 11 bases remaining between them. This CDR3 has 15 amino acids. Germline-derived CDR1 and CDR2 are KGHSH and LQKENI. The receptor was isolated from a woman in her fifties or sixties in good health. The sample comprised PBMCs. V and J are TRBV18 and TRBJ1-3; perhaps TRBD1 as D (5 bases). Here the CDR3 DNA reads TGTGCCAGCTCACCACAGGGGTTGGCCGGAAACACCATATATTTT. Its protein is CASSPQGLAGNTIYF.